The present T cell receptor beta chain was sequenced within a study of Graves' ophthalmopathy and Graves' hyperthyroidism. Study-wide points: Thyroid clonotypes that were expanded above 0.001 frequency mostly also appeared in blood. Using 13 signatures, a model distinguished ophthalmopathy from stable hyperthyroidism, reaching around 86% sensitivity and roughly 80% specificity.

This clonotype was recorded many times. Its matching antigen is unknown. RNA transcripts yielded amplified TCR beta CDR3 regions. Scientists carried out first-round RT-PCR using HTBI primers and then a second-round multiplex PCR. TCRdb recomputed calls from the multiplex PCR reads with MiXCR, one row per CDR3 protein. The table includes around 590,000 distinct CDR3 sequences, under 45% detected once. Hyperthyroidism patients had new diagnoses, durations under 2 months, and ages of 18 to 65. Diagnosis relied on clinical symptoms, serum thyroxine, TRAb, thyroid ultrasound and orbital computed tomography. V gave up 4 bases and J gave up 10 bases; unmatched junction bases: 2. The CDR3 is 13 residues long. Germline CDR1 and CDR2: KGHDR and SFDVKD.

The TCR sequence derives from an adult man with Graves' hyperthyroidism. The gene calls are TRBV24-1 and TRBJ1-6, with TRBD1 matching 8 bases. The sample was peripheral blood or thyroid tissue (not recorded which). This CDR3 reads CATSDYRGSPLHF. In nucleotides, the CDR3 is TGTGCCACCAGTGACTACAGGGGGTCACCCCTCCACTTT.